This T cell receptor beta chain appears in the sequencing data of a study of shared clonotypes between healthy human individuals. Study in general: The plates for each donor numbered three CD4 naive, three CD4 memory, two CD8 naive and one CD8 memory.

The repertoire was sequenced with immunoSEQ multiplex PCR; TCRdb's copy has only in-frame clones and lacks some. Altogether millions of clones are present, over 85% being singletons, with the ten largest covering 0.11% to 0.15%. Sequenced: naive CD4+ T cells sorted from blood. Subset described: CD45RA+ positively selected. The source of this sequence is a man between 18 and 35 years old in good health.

CDR3 nucleotides: TGTGCCAGCAGCTTTAACAGGGGGTCCACTGAAGCTTTCTTT. Translating it yields CASSFNRGSTEAFF. The chain employs TRBV5-6 and TRBJ1-1; TRBD1 matches 8 bases. CDR1 is SGHDT, CDR2 YYEEEE, per germline. Unmatched junction bases numbered 4, after V lost 2 bases and J lost 4 bases. There are 14 residues in the CDR3.